This TCR beta chain was identified during a study of cytotoxic CD8 clonotypes in ibrutinib-treated CLL. This clone occurred a few times. Generated by immunoSEQ multiplex PCR, the TCRdb table keeps only in-frame clones and is missing some. The table lists approximately 340,000 clones, over 60% of them singletons. The trim removed 7 bases at V and 6 bases at J, leaving 14 bases unmatched. The CDR3 length is 15 residues. The germline V gene encodes CDR1 MNHEY and CDR2 SVGAGI. Material: PBMCs, obtained after 36 months of ibrutinib treatment. This chain joins TRBV6-5 and TRBJ2-7; TRBD1 agrees at 8 bases. This sequence was found in a human donor with chronic lymphocytic leukemia. The CDR3 reads CASKKEPGGYSEQYF. CDR3 in DNA: TGTGCCAGCAAGAAGGAGCCAGGGGGCTATAGCGAGCAGTACTTC.